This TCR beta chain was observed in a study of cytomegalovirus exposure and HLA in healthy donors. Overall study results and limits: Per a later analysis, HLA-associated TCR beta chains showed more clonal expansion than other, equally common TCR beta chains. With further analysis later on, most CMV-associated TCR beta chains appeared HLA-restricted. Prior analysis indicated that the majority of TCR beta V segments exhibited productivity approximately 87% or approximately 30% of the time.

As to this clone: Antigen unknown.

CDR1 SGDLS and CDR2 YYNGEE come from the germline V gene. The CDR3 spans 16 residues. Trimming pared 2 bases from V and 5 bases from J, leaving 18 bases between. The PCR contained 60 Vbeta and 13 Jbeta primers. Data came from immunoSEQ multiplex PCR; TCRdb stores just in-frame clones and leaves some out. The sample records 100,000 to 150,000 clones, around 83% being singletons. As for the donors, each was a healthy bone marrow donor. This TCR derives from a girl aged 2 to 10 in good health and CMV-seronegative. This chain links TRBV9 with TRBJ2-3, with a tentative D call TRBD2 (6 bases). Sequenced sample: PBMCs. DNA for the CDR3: TGTGCCAGCAGCGTCGGAGCGGGCAAATCGGGAGATACGCAGTATTTT. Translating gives CASSVGAGKSGDTQYF.